Sequencing of this T cell receptor (beta chain) was carried out in a study of blood T cell repertoires in COVID-19. Study information: Sources were T cells, B-cell-depleted T cells, or PBMCs; the material itself was cDNA or gDNA.

CDR1 MDHEN and CDR2 SYDVKM come from the germline V gene. Trimming removed 4 bases from V and 4 bases from J; junction bases left unmatched: 7. The CDR3 is 15 amino acids. Per the study methods: Counts of nucleated cells, estimated from reference gene primer amplification, were obtained. The assay was immunoSEQ multiplex PCR, and TCRdb's table has in-frame clones only and misses some. From that table come the V and J calls and clone size; the DNA was used to work out D and trimming. The sample yields around 50,000 clones, around 90% seen once. V gene TRBV28 combines with J gene TRBJ2-1; TRBD2 agrees at 7 bases. Sample: peripheral blood. The receptor was derived from a human donor in a cohort sampled during active COVID-19. CDR3 nucleotides: TGTGCCAGCAGTTGGCTAGCGGAGACGTACAATGAGCAGTTCTTC. This gives the protein CASSWLAETYNEQFF.